The entry below gives a single TCR beta chain sequence along with its context. No antigen is known for it. The same CDR3 can be traced to other DNA sequences in this sample. This record comes from a study of shared clonotypes between healthy human individuals. Notes on the study in general: Sharing across four donors was seen in roughly 5% of naive CD4 clonotypes. What limited the represented genetic and exposure-history diversity was the small number of donors.

TCRdb keeps only in-frame clones here, not all; method: immunoSEQ multiplex PCR. The sample shows a few million clones, about 92% of them seen only once. This TCR came from a man younger than 35 in good health. Some clones in this sample may be carry-over from other donors' samples. Sequencing was carried out using naive CD4+ T cells from PBMCs. Indicated subset: CD45RA+ positively selected.

CDR3 bases: TGTGCCAGCAGCGTAGGGCAGTTAACTGAAGCTTTCTTT. Its protein product is CASSVGQLTEAFF. The chain has TRBV9 and TRBJ1-1, with D unclear. The length of the CDR3 is 13 residues. Germline CDR1 and CDR2: SGDLS and YYNGEE. Trimming removed 0 bases from V and 5 bases from J, with 8 bases in between.